This TCR beta chain stems from a study of shared clonotypes between healthy human individuals. Findings and limits, study-wide: Only blood samples were collected, and tissue repertoires likely differ.

The V gene's germline CDR1 is MNHEY and CDR2 SMNVEV (reference sequence). This CDR3 comprises 14 residues. The V gene lost 3 bases and the J gene lost 2 bases, with 10 bases spanning the gap. Terminally differentiated effector memory CD45RA+ cells were excluded by CCR7 positive selection of CD45RO-negative cells. Comments on this clone: The antigen is not known.

It was at deep level that the assay was run. Original analysis: ImmunoSEQ gave junction-only sequences without quality scores, so filtering differed. This table comes from immunoSEQ multiplex PCR, and its TCRdb copy is limited to in-frame clones, with some not included. The V and J calls and clone size were taken over from that table, and D and trimming were inferred from the DNA. The sample consists of about 870,000 clones, approximately 92% of them appearing once. The genes are TRBV27 and TRBJ1-2; D unresolved. The clonotype comes from a young man in good health. Sequenced: naive CD8+ T cells sorted from blood. This CDR3 reads CASSFVAGNYGYTF. The CDR3 DNA sequence: TGTGCCAGCAGTTTCGTTGCAGGAAACTATGGCTACACCTTC.